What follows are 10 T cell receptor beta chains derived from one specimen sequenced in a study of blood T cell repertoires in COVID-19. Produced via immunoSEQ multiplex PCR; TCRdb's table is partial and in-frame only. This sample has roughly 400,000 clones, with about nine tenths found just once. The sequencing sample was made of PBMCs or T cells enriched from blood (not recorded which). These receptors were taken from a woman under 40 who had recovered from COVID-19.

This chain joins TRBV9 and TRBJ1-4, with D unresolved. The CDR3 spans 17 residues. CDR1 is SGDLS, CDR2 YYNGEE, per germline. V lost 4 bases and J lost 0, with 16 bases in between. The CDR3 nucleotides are TGTGCCAGCAGCAACACACCAATATTAACAACTAATGAAAAACTGTTTTTT. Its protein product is CASSNTPILTTNEKLFF.

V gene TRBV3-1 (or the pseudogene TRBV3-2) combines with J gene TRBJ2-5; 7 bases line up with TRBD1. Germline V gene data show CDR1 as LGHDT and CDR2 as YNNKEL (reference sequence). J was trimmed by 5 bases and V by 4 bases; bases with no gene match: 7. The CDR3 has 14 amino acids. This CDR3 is CASSPQNRGETQYF. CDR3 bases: TGTGCCAGCAGCCCACAAAACAGGGGTGAGACCCAGTACTTC.

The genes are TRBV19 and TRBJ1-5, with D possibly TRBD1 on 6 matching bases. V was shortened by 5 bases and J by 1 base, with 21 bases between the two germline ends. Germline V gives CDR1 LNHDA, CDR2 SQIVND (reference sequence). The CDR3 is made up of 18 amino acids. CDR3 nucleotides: TGTGCCAGTAGTTCCCGCGGACAGACCACACGGAGCAATCAGCCCCAGCATTTT. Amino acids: CASSSRGQTTRSNQPQHF.

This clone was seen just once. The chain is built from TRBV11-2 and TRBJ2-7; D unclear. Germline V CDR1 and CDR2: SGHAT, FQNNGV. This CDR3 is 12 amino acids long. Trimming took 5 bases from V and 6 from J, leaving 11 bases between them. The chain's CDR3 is CASSRFSTEQYF. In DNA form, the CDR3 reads TGTGCCAGCAGCCGATTTTCTACCGAGCAGTACTTC.

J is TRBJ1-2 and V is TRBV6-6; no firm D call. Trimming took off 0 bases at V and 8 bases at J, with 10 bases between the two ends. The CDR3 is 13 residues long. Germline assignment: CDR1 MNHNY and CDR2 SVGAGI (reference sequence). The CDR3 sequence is CASSYSGSGGYTF. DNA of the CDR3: TGTGCCAGCAGTTACTCGGGGAGTGGAGGCTACACCTTC.

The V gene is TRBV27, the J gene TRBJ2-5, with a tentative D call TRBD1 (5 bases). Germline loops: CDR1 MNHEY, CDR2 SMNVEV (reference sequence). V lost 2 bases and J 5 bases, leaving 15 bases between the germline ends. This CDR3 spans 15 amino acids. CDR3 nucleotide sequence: TGTGCCAGCAGTTTAACGTGGGGCACGAGGGAGACCCAGTACTTC. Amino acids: CASSLTWGTRETQYF.

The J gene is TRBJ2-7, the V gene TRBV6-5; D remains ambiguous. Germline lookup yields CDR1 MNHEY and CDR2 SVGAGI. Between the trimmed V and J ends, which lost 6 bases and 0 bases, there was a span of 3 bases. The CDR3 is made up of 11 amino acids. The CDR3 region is CASSFSYEQYF. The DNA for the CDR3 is TGTGCCAGCAGCTTCTCCTACGAGCAGTACTTC.

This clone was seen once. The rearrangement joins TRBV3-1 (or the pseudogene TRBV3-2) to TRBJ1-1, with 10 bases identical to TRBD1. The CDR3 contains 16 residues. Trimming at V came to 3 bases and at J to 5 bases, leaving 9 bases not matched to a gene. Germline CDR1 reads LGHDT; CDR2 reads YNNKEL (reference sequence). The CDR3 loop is CASSHQTGGRETEAFF. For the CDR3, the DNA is TGTGCCAGCAGCCACCAGACAGGGGGCCGTGAGACTGAAGCTTTCTTT.

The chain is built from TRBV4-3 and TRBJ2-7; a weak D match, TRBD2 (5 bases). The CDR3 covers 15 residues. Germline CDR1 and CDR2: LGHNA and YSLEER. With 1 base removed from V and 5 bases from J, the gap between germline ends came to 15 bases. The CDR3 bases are TGCGCCAGCAGCCAAGGGGCCCTCCACGGGAACGAGCAGTACTTC. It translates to CASSQGALHGNEQYF.

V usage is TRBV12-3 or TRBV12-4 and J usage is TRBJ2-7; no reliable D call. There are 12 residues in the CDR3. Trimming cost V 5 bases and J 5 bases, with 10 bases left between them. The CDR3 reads CASSPLQHEQYF. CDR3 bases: TGTGCCAGCAGTCCCTTACAACACGAGCAGTACTTC.